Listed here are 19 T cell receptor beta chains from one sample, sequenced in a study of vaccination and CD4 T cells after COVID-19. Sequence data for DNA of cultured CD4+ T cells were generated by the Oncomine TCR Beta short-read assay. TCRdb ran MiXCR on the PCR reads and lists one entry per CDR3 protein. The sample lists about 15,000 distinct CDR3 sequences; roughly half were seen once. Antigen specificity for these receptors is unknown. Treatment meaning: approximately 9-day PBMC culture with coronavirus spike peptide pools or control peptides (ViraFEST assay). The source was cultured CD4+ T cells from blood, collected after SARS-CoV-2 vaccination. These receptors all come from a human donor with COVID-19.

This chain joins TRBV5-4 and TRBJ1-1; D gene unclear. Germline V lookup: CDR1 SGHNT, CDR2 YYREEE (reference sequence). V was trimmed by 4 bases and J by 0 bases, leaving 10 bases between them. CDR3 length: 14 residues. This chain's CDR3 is CASSPREVNTEAFF. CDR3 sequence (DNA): TGTGCCAGCAGCCCAAGGGAGGTGAACACTGAAGCTTTCTTT.

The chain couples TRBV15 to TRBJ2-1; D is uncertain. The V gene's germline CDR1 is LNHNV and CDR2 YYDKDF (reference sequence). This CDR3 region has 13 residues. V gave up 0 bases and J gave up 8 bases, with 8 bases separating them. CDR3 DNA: TGTGCCACCAGCAGAGATTATTATGATGAGCAGTTCTTC. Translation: CATSRDYYDEQFF. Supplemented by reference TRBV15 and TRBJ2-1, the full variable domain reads DAMVIQNPRYQVTQFGKPVTLSCSQTLNHNVMYWYQQKSSQAPKLLFHYYDKDFNNEADTPDNFQSRRPNTSFCFLDIRSPGLGDTAMYLCATSRDYYDEQFFGPGTRLTVL.

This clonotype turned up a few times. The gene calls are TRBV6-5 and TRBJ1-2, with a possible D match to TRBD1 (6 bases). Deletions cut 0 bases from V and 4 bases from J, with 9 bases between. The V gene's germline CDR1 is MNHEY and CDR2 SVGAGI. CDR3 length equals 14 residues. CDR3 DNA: TGTGCCAGCAGTTACTCGAAGGGGGGCTATGGCTACACCTTC. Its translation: CASSYSKGGYGYTF.

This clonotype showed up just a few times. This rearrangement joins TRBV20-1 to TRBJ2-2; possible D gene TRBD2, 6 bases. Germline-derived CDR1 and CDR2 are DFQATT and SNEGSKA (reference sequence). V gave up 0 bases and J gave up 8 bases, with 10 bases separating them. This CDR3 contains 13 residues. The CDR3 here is CSARDRLAGELFF. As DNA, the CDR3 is TGCAGTGCTAGAGATAGGCTAGCGGGGGAGCTGTTTTTT.

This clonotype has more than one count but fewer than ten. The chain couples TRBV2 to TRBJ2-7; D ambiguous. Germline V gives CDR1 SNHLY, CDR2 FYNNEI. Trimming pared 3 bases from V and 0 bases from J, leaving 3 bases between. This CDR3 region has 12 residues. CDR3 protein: CASSDGSYEQYF. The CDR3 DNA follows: TGTGCCAGCAGTGACGGCTCCTACGAGCAGTACTTC.

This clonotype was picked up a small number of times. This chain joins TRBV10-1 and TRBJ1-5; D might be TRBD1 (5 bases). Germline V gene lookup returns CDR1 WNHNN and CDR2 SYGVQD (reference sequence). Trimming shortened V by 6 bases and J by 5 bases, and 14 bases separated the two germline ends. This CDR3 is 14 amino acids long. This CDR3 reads CASRCRVPDQPQHF. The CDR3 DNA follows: TGCGCCAGCAGGTGCAGGGTCCCTGATCAGCCCCAGCATTTT.

This chain's CDR3 is CASSFSGGYTDTQYF. Here the CDR3 DNA reads TGTGCCAGCAGCTTTAGCGGGGGGTACACAGATACGCAGTATTTT. The chain links TRBV5-6 to TRBJ2-3, with 10 bases matching TRBD2. CDR1 and CDR2 (germline): SGHDT, YYEEEE. This CDR3 comprises 15 residues. V trimming: 2 bases; J trimming: 2 bases; junction bases outside the gene matches: 2.

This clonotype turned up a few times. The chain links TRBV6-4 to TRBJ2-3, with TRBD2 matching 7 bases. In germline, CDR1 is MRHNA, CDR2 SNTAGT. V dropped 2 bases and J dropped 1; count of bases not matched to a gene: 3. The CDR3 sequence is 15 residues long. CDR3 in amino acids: CASSDGGGGTDTQYF. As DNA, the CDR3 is TGTGCCAGCAGTGACGGCGGGGGTGGCACAGATACGCAGTATTTT.

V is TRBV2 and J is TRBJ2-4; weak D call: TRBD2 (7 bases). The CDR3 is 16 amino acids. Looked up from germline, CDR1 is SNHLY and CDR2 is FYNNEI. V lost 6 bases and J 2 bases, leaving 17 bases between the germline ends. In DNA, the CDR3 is TGTGCCAGCAGCAAAACGGGGGGCGCGCCCAAAAACATTCAGTACTTC. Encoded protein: CASSKTGGAPKNIQYF.

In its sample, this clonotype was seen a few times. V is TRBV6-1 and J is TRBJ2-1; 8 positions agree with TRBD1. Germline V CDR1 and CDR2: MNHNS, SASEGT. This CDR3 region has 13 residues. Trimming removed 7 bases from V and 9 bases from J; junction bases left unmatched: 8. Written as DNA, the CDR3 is TGTGCCAGCACCGTGACAGGGGAGCGTGAGCAGTTCTTC. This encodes CASTVTGEREQFF.

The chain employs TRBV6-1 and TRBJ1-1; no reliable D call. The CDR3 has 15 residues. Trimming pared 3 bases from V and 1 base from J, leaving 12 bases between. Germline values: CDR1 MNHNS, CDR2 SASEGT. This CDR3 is CASSDYARGNTEAFF. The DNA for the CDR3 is TGTGCCAGCAGTGACTACGCGCGGGGGAACACTGAAGCTTTCTTT.

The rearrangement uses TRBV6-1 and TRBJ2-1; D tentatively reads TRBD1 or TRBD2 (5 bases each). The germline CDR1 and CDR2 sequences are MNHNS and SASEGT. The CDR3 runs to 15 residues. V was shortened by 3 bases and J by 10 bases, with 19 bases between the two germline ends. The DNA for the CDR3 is TGTGCCAGCAGTGATGTATTGGGGCGTGAGGGAGAGCAGTTCTTC. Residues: CASSDVLGREGEQFF.

The CDR3 loop is CASSAREGSLAGSEQFF. As DNA, the CDR3 is TGTGCCAGCAGTGCCCGCGAGGGTAGCCTAGCGGGGTCGGAGCAGTTCTTC. The V gene is TRBV6-1, the J gene TRBJ2-1; 9 bases align to TRBD2. The V gene end was trimmed by 4 bases and the J gene end by 10 bases; junction bases not matched to a gene: 17. CDR3 length: 17 amino acids. Germline V lookup: CDR1 MNHNS, CDR2 SASEGT.

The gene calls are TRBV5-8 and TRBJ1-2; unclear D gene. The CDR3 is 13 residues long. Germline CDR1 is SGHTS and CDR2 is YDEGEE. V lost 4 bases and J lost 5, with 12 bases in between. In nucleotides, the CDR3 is TGTGCCAGCAGCAACGGTGTCATATATGGCTACACCTTC. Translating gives CASSNGVIYGYTF.

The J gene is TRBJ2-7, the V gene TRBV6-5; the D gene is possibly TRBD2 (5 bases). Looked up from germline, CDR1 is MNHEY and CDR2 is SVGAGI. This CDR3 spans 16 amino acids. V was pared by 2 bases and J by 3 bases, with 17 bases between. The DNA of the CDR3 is TGTGCCAGCAGTTACGCAACCCTGACCACTAGCTACGAGCAGTACTTC. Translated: CASSYATLTTSYEQYF.

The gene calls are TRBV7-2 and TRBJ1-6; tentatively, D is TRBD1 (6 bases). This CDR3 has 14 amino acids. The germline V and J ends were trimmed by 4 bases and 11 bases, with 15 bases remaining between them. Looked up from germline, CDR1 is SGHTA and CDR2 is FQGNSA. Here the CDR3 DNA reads TGTGCCAGCAGCTCTGCAACCCAGGGGACACCCCTCCACTTT. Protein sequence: CASSSATQGTPLHF.

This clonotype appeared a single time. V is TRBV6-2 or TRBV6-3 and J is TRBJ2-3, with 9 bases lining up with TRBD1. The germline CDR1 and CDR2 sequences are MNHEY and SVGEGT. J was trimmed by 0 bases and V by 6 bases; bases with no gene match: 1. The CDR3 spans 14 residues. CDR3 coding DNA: TGTGCCAGCAGACAGGGGGCTAGCACAGATACGCAGTATTTT. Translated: CASRQGASTDTQYF.

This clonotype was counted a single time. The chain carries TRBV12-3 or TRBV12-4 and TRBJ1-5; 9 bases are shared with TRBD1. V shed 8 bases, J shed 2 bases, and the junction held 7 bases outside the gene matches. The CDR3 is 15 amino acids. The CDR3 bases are TGTGCCAGCTGTAGGGACAGGGCGCGCAATCAGCCCCAGCATTTT. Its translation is CASCRDRARNQPQHF.

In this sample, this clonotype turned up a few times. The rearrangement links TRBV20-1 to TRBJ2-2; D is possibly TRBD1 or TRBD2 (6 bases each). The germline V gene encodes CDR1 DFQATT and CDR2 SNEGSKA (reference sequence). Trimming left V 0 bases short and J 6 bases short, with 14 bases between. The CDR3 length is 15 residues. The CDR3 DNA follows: TGCAGTGCTAGAGATTTCTGGGGGGCGTCCGGGGAGCTGTTTTTT. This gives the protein CSARDFWGASGELFF.